Shown below are 27 T cell receptor beta chains from a single sample sequenced in a study of human T cells and chemical hapten exposure. The time point denotes: pre-sensitization, week 0. Noted treatment: therapeutic diphenylcyclopropenone sensitization with weekly scalp DPC. TCRdb ran MiXCR on the RACE reads and lists one entry per CDR3 protein. The sample holds tens of thousands of distinct CDR3 sequences; roughly 12% are singletons and the top ten take almost 4%. The material was whole blood, obtained in connection with sensitization to the hapten diphenylcyclopropenone (DPC). The receptors shown here come from a woman in her 40s with alopecia areata. Some clones in this sample may be carry-over from other donors' samples.

At least ten counts were recorded for this clonotype. V gene TRBV7-2 combines with J gene TRBJ1-1; D is possibly TRBD1 (5 bases). The V end lost 2 bases, the J end lost 2 bases, and 9 bases lay between the germline ends. The CDR3 loop spans 14 amino acids. Per the germline V gene, CDR1 is SGHTA and CDR2 is FQGNSA. CDR3 nucleotide sequence: TGTGCCAGCAGCTTACGACGGACAAACACTGAAGCTTTCTTT. Translated, it gives CASSLRRTNTEAFF.

This clonotype has just a few counts. The J gene is TRBJ1-2, the V gene TRBV10-2; TRBD1 matches at 7 bases. CDR1 WSHSY and CDR2 SAAADI come from the germline V gene. V gave up 7 bases and J gave up 2 bases; unmatched junction bases: 13. The length of the CDR3 is 16 residues. The CDR3 loop is CASNPGQAPWNYGYTF. CDR3 coding DNA: TGCGCCAGCAACCCTGGACAGGCACCGTGGAACTATGGCTACACCTTC.

This clonotype showed up many times. V gene TRBV19 combines with J gene TRBJ1-5, with a possible D match to TRBD1 (5 bases). Germline CDR1 LNHDA, CDR2 SQIVND (reference sequence). V lost 4 bases and J lost 4, with 14 bases in between. CDR3 length: 15 amino acids. CDR3 sequence: CASSNAPTGNQPQHF. In nucleotides, the CDR3 is TGTGCCAGTAGTAACGCCCCTACAGGAAATCAGCCCCAGCATTTT.

This clonotype has at least ten counts. This sequence joins TRBV7-9 and TRBJ2-1, with TRBD1 identical over 7 bases. Trimming cost V 4 bases and J 10 bases; bases outside gene matches: 7. This CDR3 is 13 amino acids long. From germline, CDR1 is SEHNR and CDR2 FQNEAQ (reference sequence). CDR3 DNA sequence: TGTGCCAGCAGCTCTACAGGGGTAGGGGAGCAGTTCTTC. Encoded protein: CASSSTGVGEQFF. The full variable domain, its missing parts supplied by reference TRBV7-9 and TRBJ2-1, is DTGVSQNPRHKITKRGQNVTFRCDPISEHNRLYWYRQTLGQGPEFLTYFQNEAQLEKSRLLSDRFSAERPKGSFSTLEIQRTEQGDSAMYLCASSSTGVGEQFFGPGTRLTVL.

For this clonotype: This may be a read error, as it is one base from a much larger clone. V usage is TRBV6-6 and J usage is TRBJ2-7, with 8 bases aligning to TRBD2. The CDR3 has 15 residues. Germline V gene sequence: CDR1 MNHNY, CDR2 SVGAGI (reference sequence). V shed 5 bases and J 3 bases; nucleotides not matched to a gene: 9. CDR3 coding DNA: TGTGCCAGCAGTCTGAGGACTAGCCAATACTACGAGCAGTACTTC. Its translation: CASSLRTSQYYEQYF.

This clonotype was observed at least ten times. The V and J genes are TRBV4-2 and TRBJ2-3, with a weak D call TRBD2 (7 bases). CDR3 size: 15 residues. Trimming cost V 1 base and J 6 bases, with 14 bases left between them. Per germline, CDR1 LGHNA and CDR2 YNFKEQ. CDR3 in amino acids: CASSQARGGADTQYF. The CDR3 DNA follows: TGTGCCAGCAGCCAAGCGAGGGGGGGGGCCGATACGCAGTATTTT.

This clonotype was observed at least ten times. This sequence joins TRBV6-1 and TRBJ1-1; possible D gene TRBD1, 5 bases. Germline loops: CDR1 MNHNS, CDR2 SASEGT. Trimming took 6 bases from V and 8 from J, leaving 19 bases between them. The CDR3 is 14 residues long. CDR3 protein: CASSRGPLGGEAFF. The DNA of the CDR3 is TGTGCCAGCAGCCGCGGGCCGCTTGGGGGAGAAGCTTTCTTT.

This clonotype appeared a few times. The chain joins TRBV3-2 to TRBJ2-3; TRBD1 reflects the table's D call only, with no check against the DNA. TRBV3-2 is tagged as a pseudogene. The CDR3 length is 15 residues. The DNA of the CDR3 is TGTGCCAGCAGCCCGACAGGGGTAAGGACAGATACGCAGTATTTT. Its translation is CASSPTGVRTDTQYF.

This rearrangement joins TRBV12-3 or TRBV12-4 to TRBJ2-3, with D unresolved. The CDR3 length is 15 residues. The ends were cut back, 3 bases at V and 0 bases at J, with 10 bases in the middle. Here the CDR3 reads CASSFGSASTDTQYF. CDR3 DNA sequence: TGTGCCAGCAGTTTTGGGTCTGCTAGCACAGATACGCAGTATTTT.

Only a few counts were recorded for this clonotype. The genes are TRBV19 and TRBJ2-1; D gene ambiguous. Trimming took off 5 bases at V and 0 bases at J, with 8 bases between the two ends. The germline gives CDR1 LNHDA, CDR2 SQIVND (reference sequence). The CDR3 extends over 14 amino acids. The CDR3 DNA is TGTGCCAGTAGTGTCAGGAGCTCCTACAATGAGCAGTTCTTC. Translating it yields CASSVRSSYNEQFF. Based on the CDR3 plus reference TRBV19 and TRBJ2-1, the full variable domain is DGGITQSPKYLFRKEGQNVTLSCEQNLNHDAMYWYRQDPGQGLRLIYYSQIVNDFQKGDIAEGYSVSREKKESFPLTVTSAQKNPTAFYLCASSVRSSYNEQFFGPGTRLTVL.

This clonotype was picked up many times. V usage is TRBV30 and J usage is TRBJ1-1; D is ambiguous. V was pared by 6 bases and J by 5 bases, with 13 bases between. This CDR3 spans 12 amino acids. The germline gives CDR1 GTSNPN, CDR2 SVGIG (reference sequence). The DNA of the CDR3 is TGTGCCTGTCGCCGAGAACGGACTGAAGCTTTCTTT. This translates into CACRRERTEAFF.

This clonotype appeared many times. The J gene is TRBJ2-7, the V gene TRBV6-2 or TRBV6-3, with 8 bases lining up with TRBD2. The length of the CDR3 is 14 residues. CDR1 is MNHEY, CDR2 SVGEGT, per germline. Losses at the gene ends were 1 base for V and 7 bases for J; bases not matched to a gene: 6. CDR3 region: CASSYLSSGLEQYF. The CDR3 nucleotides are TGTGCCAGCAGTTACTTGTCTAGCGGGTTGGAGCAGTACTTC.

The sample holds a few counts of this clonotype. The chain uses TRBV6-5 and TRBJ1-2; D is undetermined. V was pared by 4 bases and J by 8 bases, with 23 bases between. Germline values: CDR1 MNHEY, CDR2 SVGAGI. The CDR3 covers 16 residues. The chain's CDR3 is CASSSTMAQFPRGYTF. CDR3 in DNA: TGTGCCAGCAGTTCTACTATGGCACAATTCCCCAGGGGCTACACCTTC.

This rearrangement joins TRBV20-1 to TRBJ2-5, with 7 positions matching TRBD2. There are 16 residues in the CDR3. CDR1 DFQATT and CDR2 SNEGSKA come from the germline V gene (reference sequence). V lost 6 bases, J lost 5 bases, and 18 bases stayed unmatched. CDR3 amino acids: CSAQGGSSGRRETQYF. CDR3 DNA: TGCAGTGCCCAGGGAGGGAGTAGCGGGCGACGGGAGACCCAGTACTTC.

In this sample, this clonotype turned up many times. V gene TRBV10-3 combines with J gene TRBJ2-5; D unresolved. CDR1 and CDR2 (germline): ENHRY, SYGVKD. CDR3 length: 14 amino acids. V gave up 4 bases and J gave up 2 bases, with 11 bases separating them. CDR3 residues: CAISAPAIQETQYF. CDR3 DNA: TGTGCCATCAGTGCCCCAGCCATACAAGAGACCCAGTACTTC.

In its sample, this clonotype was seen many times. V and J are TRBV2 and TRBJ2-2, with D tentatively TRBD2 (5 bases). The germline gives CDR1 SNHLY, CDR2 FYNNEI. This CDR3 comprises 14 residues. Trimming pared 7 bases from V and 0 bases from J, leaving 9 bases between. The chain's CDR3 is CASTEDANTGELFF. The CDR3 region has the DNA TGTGCCAGCACGGAGGATGCGAACACCGGGGAGCTGTTTTTT.

This clonotype was observed at least ten times. J is TRBJ2-5 and V is TRBV6-4; 7 bases match TRBD1. Germline assignment: CDR1 MRHNA and CDR2 SNTAGT. Trimming took 4 bases from V and 3 from J; bases not matched to a gene: 8. This CDR3 is built from 15 residues. The CDR3 region is CASSALDRSKETQYF. Written as DNA, the CDR3 is TGTGCCAGCAGTGCCCTGGACAGGTCGAAAGAGACCCAGTACTTC.

The V gene is TRBV29-1, the J gene TRBJ1-2, with a possible D match to TRBD1 (6 bases). Germline V gene sequence: CDR1 SQVTM, CDR2 ANQGSEA. V gave up 6 bases and J gave up 2 bases, with 10 bases separating them. The length of the CDR3 is 12 residues. CDR3 sequence: CSVAGQNYGYTF. The CDR3 DNA sequence: TGCAGCGTGGCAGGACAGAACTATGGCTACACCTTC.

The chain's CDR3 is CASSNVTDSSCSYGYTF. In nucleotides, the CDR3 is TGTGCCAGCAGCAATGTGACAGACAGCTCATGTAGCTATGGCTACACCTTC. The chain employs TRBV21-1 and TRBJ1-2; the D call TRBD1 from the table was never checked on the DNA. TRBV21-1 is a recognized pseudogene. This CDR3 has 17 residues.

The V call is TRBV7-2, the J call TRBJ2-3; 8 nucleotides match TRBD2. Trimming took 5 bases from V and 2 from J; bases not matched to a gene: 6. The CDR3 extends over 15 amino acids. CDR1 is SGHTA, CDR2 FQGNSA, per germline. For the CDR3, the DNA is TGTGCCAGCAGCCCTACTAGCGGCGCCACAGATACGCAGTATTTT. This encodes CASSPTSGATDTQYF.

This clonotype was observed many times. J is TRBJ2-7 and V is TRBV20-1; 7 bases agree with TRBD2. This CDR3 has 14 residues. Germline V gene sequence: CDR1 DFQATT, CDR2 SNEGSKA (reference sequence). V dropped 6 bases and J dropped 2; count of bases not matched to a gene: 10. CDR3 in amino acids: CSAHTGGPTYEQYF. The CDR3 DNA reads TGCAGTGCGCATACGGGGGGACCTACCTACGAGCAGTACTTC.

This chain links TRBV20-1 with TRBJ1-6; 8 nucleotides match TRBD1. Germline V lookup: CDR1 DFQATT, CDR2 SNEGSKA (reference sequence). The junction had 5 bases not matched to a gene; V was cut back by 1 base and J by 6 bases. CDR3 length: 15 residues. The CDR3 loop reads CSARGGGQGNSPLHF. The CDR3 coding sequence is TGCAGTGCTAGAGGGGGAGGACAGGGTAATTCACCCCTCCACTTT.

The rearrangement joins TRBV7-9 to TRBJ2-7; D not resolved. V shed 4 bases and J shed 2 bases, with 21 bases lying between them. Germline V gene data show CDR1 as SEHNR and CDR2 as FQNEAQ (reference sequence). This CDR3 has 17 amino acids. The DNA for the CDR3 is TGTGCCAGCAGCTCTCACCTCGGGCAGCAAGACCCCTACGAGCAGTACTTC. It codes for CASSSHLGQQDPYEQYF.

The table lists this clonotype with a few counts. The V and J genes are TRBV6-5 and TRBJ2-1; 7 positions match TRBD2. Germline values: CDR1 MNHEY, CDR2 SVGAGI. The CDR3 runs 15 residues. The ends lost 6 bases at V and 0 bases at J; junction bases unmatched: 5. DNA for the CDR3: TGTGCCAGCAGGAGCGGGGCGACCTCCTACAATGAGCAGTTCTTC. Protein product: CASRSGATSYNEQFF.

V gene TRBV20-1 combines with J gene TRBJ1-3, with unresolved D. The CDR3 runs 13 residues. Trimming removed 2 bases from V and 7 bases from J, with 12 bases in between. CDR1 and CDR2 (germline): DFQATT, SNEGSKA (reference sequence). The CDR3 region has the DNA TGCAGTGCTAGACCGCCTCAAGGGAACACCATATATTTT. This gives the protein CSARPPQGNTIYF.

The rearrangement joins TRBV27 to TRBJ2-6; unclear D gene. The CDR3 sequence is 14 residues long. Germline V lookup: CDR1 MNHEY, CDR2 SMNVEV (reference sequence). Trimming took 2 bases from V and 0 from J, leaving 2 bases between them. CDR3 coding DNA: TGTGCCAGCAGTTTACTCTCTGGGGCCAACGTCCTGACTTTC. Translating gives CASSLLSGANVLTF.

This clonotype was observed a handful of times. The chain combines TRBV11-3 with TRBJ2-7, with D possibly TRBD2 on 5 matching bases. Trimming pared 2 bases from V and 2 bases from J, leaving 7 bases between. Germline CDR1 reads SGHNT; CDR2 reads YENEEA. The CDR3 is 13 amino acids. CDR3 nucleotide sequence: TGTGCCAGCAGCTTAAACGGGGCCTACGAGCAGTACTTC. The encoded protein is CASSLNGAYEQYF.